The entry below gives a single TCR beta chain sequence along with its context. Germline CDR1 SGHRS, CDR2 YFSETQ. The CDR3 runs to 13 residues. This entry comes from a study of monozygotic twins with inflammatory bowel disease. Template switching introduced UMIs that contain a 6-nucleotide sample barcode. TCRdb re-called the 5' RACE reads and shows each CDR3 protein once, DNA omitted. The table for this sample gives 300,000 to 350,000 distinct CDR3 sequences. This chain connects TRBV5-1 to TRBJ1-1. The receptor was derived from a human donor with ulcerative colitis or Crohn's disease, or a healthy co-twin of an affected twin (not recorded which). The sequenced sample consisted of blood. The CDR3 region is CASSLVRETEAFF.